The clone carrying this T cell receptor (beta chain) was seen a few times. The antigen remains undetermined. V shed 10 bases and J 0 bases; nucleotides not matched to a gene: 11. This CDR3 region has 16 residues. These data originate in a study of T-cell memory formation after mild COVID-19. TCRdb redid the calling of the 5' RACE reads with MiXCR, one entry per CDR3 protein. The sample yields 250,000 to 350,000 distinct CDR3 sequences, less than 20% seen once. Broader study findings: Whereas later expanders leaned CD4+, clones contracting day 15 to 85 showed a balanced CD4/CD8 makeup.

The chain links TRBV12-3 or TRBV12-4 to TRBJ2-2; TRBD2 agrees at 7 bases. The clonotype was recovered from a man aged 18 to 29 who had mild COVID-19 (a few samples of this study predate the infection). Cell type and time point are not known. The sequencing sample was made of PBMCs or a T cell subset sorted from them (not recorded which). Written as DNA, the CDR3 is TGTGCCAACCGACTAGCCGCCTCGTCGAACACCGGGGAGCTGTTTTTT. It codes for CANRLAASSNTGELFF.